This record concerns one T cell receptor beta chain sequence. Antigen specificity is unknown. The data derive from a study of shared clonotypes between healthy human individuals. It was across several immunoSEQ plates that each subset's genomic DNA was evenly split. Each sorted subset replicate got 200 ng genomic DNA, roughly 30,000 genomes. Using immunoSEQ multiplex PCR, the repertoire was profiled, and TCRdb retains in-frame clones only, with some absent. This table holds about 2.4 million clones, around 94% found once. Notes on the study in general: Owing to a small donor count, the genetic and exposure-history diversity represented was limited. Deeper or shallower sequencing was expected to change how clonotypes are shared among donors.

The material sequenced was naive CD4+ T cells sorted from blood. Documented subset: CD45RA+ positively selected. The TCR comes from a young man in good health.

The CDR3 protein is CASRVAGGTEAFF. In nucleotides, the CDR3 is TGTGCCAGTAGGGTCGCTGGCGGCACTGAAGCTTTCTTT. This chain uses TRBV19 with TRBJ1-1; D gene unclear. The CDR3 totals 13 residues. Trimming removed 6 bases from V and 4 bases from J, with 12 bases in between. Germline V gene sequence: CDR1 LNHDA, CDR2 SQIVND (reference sequence).